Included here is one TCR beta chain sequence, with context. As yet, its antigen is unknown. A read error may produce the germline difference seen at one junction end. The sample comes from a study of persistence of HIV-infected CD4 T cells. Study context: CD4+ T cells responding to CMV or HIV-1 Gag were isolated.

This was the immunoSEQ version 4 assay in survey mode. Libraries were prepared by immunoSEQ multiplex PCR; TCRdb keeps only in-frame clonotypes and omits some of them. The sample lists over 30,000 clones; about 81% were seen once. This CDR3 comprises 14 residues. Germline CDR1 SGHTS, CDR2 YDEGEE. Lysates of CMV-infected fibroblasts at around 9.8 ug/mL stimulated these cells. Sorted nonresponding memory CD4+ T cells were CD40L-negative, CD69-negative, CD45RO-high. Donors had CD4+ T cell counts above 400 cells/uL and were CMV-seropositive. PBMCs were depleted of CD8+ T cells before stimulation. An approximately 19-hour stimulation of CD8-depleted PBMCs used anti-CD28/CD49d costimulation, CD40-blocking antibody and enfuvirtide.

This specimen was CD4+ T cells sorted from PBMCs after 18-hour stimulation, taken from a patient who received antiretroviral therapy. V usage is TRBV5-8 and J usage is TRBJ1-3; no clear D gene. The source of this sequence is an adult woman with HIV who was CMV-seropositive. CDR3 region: CASSLGQPGNTIYF. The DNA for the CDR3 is TGTGCCAGCAGCCTGGGCCAGCCTGGGAACACCATATATTTT. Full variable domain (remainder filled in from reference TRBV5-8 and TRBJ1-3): EAGVTQSPTHLIKTRGQQATLRCSPISGHTSVYWYQQALGLGLQFLLWYDEGEERNRGNFPPRFSGRQFPNYSSELNVNALELEDSALYLCASSLGQPGNTIYFGEGSWLTVV.